Listed here are 17 T cell receptor beta chains from one sample, sequenced in a study of OX40 agonist ivuxolimab in advanced cancers. Using immunoSEQ multiplex PCR, the repertoire was profiled, and TCRdb retains in-frame clones only, with some absent. Of some 41,000 clones in the sample, roughly 91% are singletons; the top ten hold 15% to 20%. The starting material was CD4+ or CD8+ T cells sorted from blood, obtained in a trial of the OX40 agonist ivuxolimab. The receptors were gathered from an adult with an advanced solid tumor such as melanoma, head and neck, liver or kidney cancer.

The chain is built from TRBV5-1 and TRBJ2-1; D is unclear. This CDR3 is built from 12 residues. Germline V gene lookup returns CDR1 SGHRS and CDR2 YFSETQ. V lost 4 bases and J lost 3, with 5 bases in between. This CDR3 reads CASSPDYNEQFF. CDR3 sequence (DNA): TGCGCCAGCAGCCCGGACTACAATGAGCAGTTCTTC.

The chain joins TRBV5-1 to TRBJ2-1, with D unclear. From germline, CDR1 is SGHRS and CDR2 YFSETQ. The V gene lost 0 bases and the J gene lost 7 bases, with 5 bases spanning the gap. The CDR3 runs to 12 residues. CDR3 region: CASSLGGNEQFF. For the CDR3, the DNA is TGCGCCAGCAGCTTGGGGGGAAATGAGCAGTTCTTC.

This clone was detected once. CDR3 sequence (DNA): TGTGCCAGCAGTTCCCCAGGTTATTCCTACGAGCAGTACTTC. Amino acid sequence: CASSSPGYSYEQYF. This sequence joins TRBV27 and TRBJ2-7; no clear D gene. Trimming stripped 4 bases from V and 1 base from J, with 11 bases between. CDR1 MNHEY and CDR2 SMNVEV come from the germline V gene (reference sequence). This CDR3 spans 14 amino acids.

This clone was observed a handful of times. This chain links TRBV15 with TRBJ2-6, with D perhaps TRBD2 (5 bases). Germline CDR1 is LNHNV and CDR2 is YYDKDF (reference sequence). This CDR3 spans 16 amino acids. V dropped 0 bases and J dropped 1 base, with 7 bases sitting between them. CDR3 DNA: TGTGCCACCAGCAGAGATCGAGGGTCTGGGGCCAACGTCCTGACTTTC. As protein: CATSRDRGSGANVLTF.

The CDR3 nucleotides read TGCGACGCGCGCTTAACAGGGGATCTGAACACTGAAGCTTTCTTT. This gives the protein CDARLTGDLNTEAFF. The V call is TRBV23-1, the J call TRBJ1-1; 7 nucleotides align to TRBD1. TRBV23-1 is recorded as an ORF, its role being uncertain. This CDR3 region has 15 residues.

Comments on this clone: Compared with germline, one end of the junction differs, possibly owing to a read error. The genes are TRBV10-2 and TRBJ1-1; D remains unclear. The CDR3 extends over 15 amino acids. Germline-derived CDR1 and CDR2 are WSHSY and SAAADI. This chain's CDR3 is CASSDPLALKTEAFF. For the CDR3, the DNA is TGCGCCAGCAGTGATCCCCTAGCTTTGAAGACTGAAGCTTTCTTT.

The chain uses TRBV4-1 and TRBJ2-5; D call uncertain. Germline V lookup: CDR1 MGHRA, CDR2 YSYEKL. The V end lost 4 bases, the J end lost 1 base, and 10 bases lay between the germline ends. There are 14 residues in the CDR3. CDR3 nucleotides: TGCGCCAGCAGCCCTGACGGAACCCAAGAGACCCAGTACTTC. It yields the protein CASSPDGTQETQYF.

The rearrangement uses TRBV7-6 and TRBJ2-7; 7 bases fit TRBD1. CDR3 length equals 15 residues. V lost 1 base and J lost 7; bases outside the gene matches: 10. Germline CDR1 and CDR2: SGHVS and FNYEAQ. The CDR3 region is CASSLESGQSYEQYF. The CDR3 coding sequence is TGTGCCAGCAGCTTAGAGTCGGGACAGTCGTATGAGCAGTACTTC.

V and J are TRBV7-6 and TRBJ2-3, with 7 bases identical to TRBD1. The CDR3 extends over 14 amino acids. Germline assignment: CDR1 SGHVS and CDR2 FNYEAQ. Trimming cost V 4 bases and J 2 bases; bases outside gene matches: 3. The DNA for the CDR3 is TGTGCCAGCAGCTCCGGGACAGACACAGATACGCAGTATTTT. Its protein is CASSSGTDTDTQYF.

The rearrangement joins TRBV19 to TRBJ2-7; D gene uncertain. V lost 3 bases, J lost 0 bases, and 9 bases lay in between. The CDR3 covers 14 residues. The germline V gene encodes CDR1 LNHDA and CDR2 SQIVND (reference sequence). CDR3 in DNA: TGTGCCAGTAGTATCTCCAGGAGCTCCTACGAGCAGTACTTC. Translating gives CASSISRSSYEQYF.

The gene calls are TRBV19 and TRBJ2-2; D possibly corresponds to TRBD1 (6 bases). The length of the CDR3 is 14 residues. CDR1 is LNHDA, CDR2 SQIVND, per germline (reference sequence). Trimming pared 3 bases from V and 3 bases from J, leaving 8 bases between. The CDR3 DNA is TGTGCCAGTAGTATCGGACAGTACACCGGGGAGCTGTTTTTT. This encodes CASSIGQYTGELFF.

The V gene is TRBV4-2, the J gene TRBJ2-4, with D perhaps matching TRBD2 (6 bases). Germline V gives CDR1 LGHNA, CDR2 YNFKEQ. CDR3 size: 16 residues. Trimming removed 2 bases at V and 3 bases at J, with 14 bases between. The CDR3 loop reads CASSQLMGEVKNIQYF. The CDR3 coding sequence is TGTGCCAGCAGCCAACTAATGGGGGAGGTCAAAAACATTCAGTACTTC.

V gene TRBV19 combines with J gene TRBJ2-7, with 7 bases that match TRBD1. Germline CDR1 reads LNHDA; CDR2 reads SQIVND (reference sequence). The junction had 2 bases not matched to a gene; V was cut back by 9 bases and J by 3 bases. The CDR3 spans 11 residues. The CDR3 reads CASRQGYEQYF. The CDR3, as DNA: TGTGCCAGCAGACAGGGCTACGAGCAGTACTTC.

The chain uses TRBV5-4 and TRBJ2-7; 7 bases are a match to TRBD1. V dropped 0 bases and J dropped 4; count of bases not matched to a gene: 7. Germline V gene data show CDR1 as SGHNT and CDR2 as YYREEE (reference sequence). CDR3 length: 15 residues. The CDR3 nucleotides read TGTGCCAGCAGCTTGGTACAGGGGCCCTCGTACGAGCAGTACTTC. This sequence encodes CASSLVQGPSYEQYF.

The chain uses TRBV11-2 and TRBJ2-7, with D perhaps matching TRBD1 (6 bases). CDR3 length equals 14 residues. The ends were cut back, 5 bases at V and 5 bases at J, with 16 bases in the middle. The V gene's germline CDR1 is SGHAT and CDR2 FQNNGV. CDR3 nucleotides: TGTGCCAGCAGCCATATACAGGGATCCGACGAGCAGTACTTC. As protein: CASSHIQGSDEQYF.

The table lists this clone with a few counts. The rearrangement uses TRBV7-6 and TRBJ1-6, with D unclear. The V end was cut by 4 bases, the J end by 14 bases, with 21 bases between. This CDR3 comprises 15 residues. Germline V gives CDR1 SGHVS, CDR2 FNYEAQ. The CDR3 DNA sequence: TGTGCCAGCAGCTCTAGGGAGGAAGCTGGAGATTCCCTCCACTTT. Translating it yields CASSSREEAGDSLHF.

The chain uses TRBV13 and TRBJ2-1; the match to TRBD2 covers 13 bases. In germline, CDR1 is PRHDT, CDR2 FYEKMQ (reference sequence). The junction had 9 bases not matched to a gene; V was cut back by 4 bases and J by 6 bases. The CDR3 covers 17 residues. The CDR3 protein is CASSSGLAGTIFNEQFF. Here the CDR3 DNA reads TGTGCCAGCAGCTCGGGACTAGCGGGAACAATTTTCAATGAGCAGTTCTTC.